This passage covers 21 T cell receptor beta chains from one sample sequenced in a study of blood T cell repertoires in COVID-19. The protocol was immunoSEQ multiplex PCR, while the TCRdb copy is restricted to in-frame clones and leaves out a portion. The table records fewer than 95,000 clones, 87% of them present only once. Sequenced material: peripheral blood. These receptors were obtained from a male donor with acute or convalescent COVID-19.

J is TRBJ2-1 and V is TRBV7-6, with 7 bases aligning to TRBD2. There are 17 residues in the CDR3. Germline V gene lookup returns CDR1 SGHVS and CDR2 FNYEAQ. After removal of 1 base from V and 0 bases from J, the junction contained 6 bases not matched to a gene. For the CDR3, the DNA is TGTGCCAGCAGCTTAGGAGCTAGCGGTAGCTCCTACAATGAGCAGTTCTTC. Translated: CASSLGASGSSYNEQFF.

The chain recombines TRBV29-1 with TRBJ2-5; a possible D gene is TRBD1 (5 bases). With 4 bases removed from V and 2 bases from J, the gap between germline ends came to 11 bases. The CDR3 spans 13 residues. CDR1 SQVTM and CDR2 ANQGSEA come from the germline V gene. DNA of the CDR3: TGCAGCGTTGTAAGAGACAGTCAAGAGACCCAGTACTTC. This sequence encodes CSVVRDSQETQYF.

CDR3 amino acids: CASSRGQGTQPQHF. CDR3 coding DNA: TGTGCCAGCAGCCGCGGACAGGGTACTCAGCCCCAGCATTTT. The V call is TRBV2, the J call TRBJ1-5; 8 bases map to TRBD1. Trimming cost V 6 bases and J 6 bases; bases outside gene matches: 7. Germline-derived CDR1 and CDR2 are SNHLY and FYNNEI. The CDR3 runs 14 residues.

The chain joins TRBV21-1 to TRBJ2-2; the DNA was not used to check the table's D call, TRBD1. TRBV21-1 is a listed pseudogene. The CDR3 extends over 17 amino acids. The CDR3 nucleotides read TGTGCCAGCAGCAAAAGGGCACAGGTGAGTGCCACCGGGGAGCTGTTTTTT. This codes for CASSKRAQVSATGELFF.

CDR3 protein: CASSRRQEHTGELFF. CDR3 bases: TGTGCCAGCAGCCGCCGACAGGAACACACCGGGGAGCTGTTTTTT. The V and J genes are TRBV7-2 and TRBJ2-2; a weak D match, TRBD1 (6 bases). Germline V CDR1 and CDR2: SGHTA, FQGNSA. There are 15 residues in the CDR3. The V end was cut by 5 bases, the J end by 3 bases, with 13 bases between.

This clone was counted a few times. The CDR3 loop is CASRLWTSGNTGELFF. In nucleotides, the CDR3 is TGTGCCAGCAGGCTATGGACTAGCGGGAACACCGGGGAGCTGTTTTTT. The chain links TRBV3-1 (or the pseudogene TRBV3-2) to TRBJ2-2; 10 bases line up with TRBD2. Germline V gives CDR1 LGHDT, CDR2 YNNKEL (reference sequence). This CDR3 is built from 16 residues. Unmatched junction bases numbered 5, after V lost 6 bases and J lost 1 base.

CDR3 DNA: TGTGCCAGTAGTACCGGACAGGGACCCCAAGAGACCCAGTACTTC. This encodes CASSTGQGPQETQYF. The chain couples TRBV19 to TRBJ2-5; 8 bases match TRBD1. Germline assignment: CDR1 LNHDA and CDR2 SQIVND (reference sequence). V dropped 4 bases and J dropped 1; count of bases not matched to a gene: 5. The CDR3 spans 15 residues. The full variable domain, with the rest looked up from reference TRBV19 and TRBJ2-5, is DGGITQSPKYLFRKEGQNVTLSCEQNLNHDAMYWYRQDPGQGLRLIYYSQIVNDFQKGDIAEGYSVSREKKESFPLTVTSAQKNPTAFYLCASSTGQGPQETQYFGPGTRLLVL.

The chain has TRBV29-1 and TRBJ2-5; 9 bases fit TRBD2. The CDR3 is made up of 16 amino acids. V shed 2 bases and J 8 bases; nucleotides not matched to a gene: 15. Germline values: CDR1 SQVTM, CDR2 ANQGSEA. The CDR3 DNA reads as TGCAGCGTTGAACTTGGGATAGCGGGGGAGCTCCGAACCCAGTACTTC. This encodes CSVELGIAGELRTQYF.

V gene TRBV5-1 combines with J gene TRBJ1-5, with D possibly being TRBD1 (5 bases). V was cut by 4 bases and J by 4 bases, with 15 bases left in between. Germline lookup yields CDR1 SGHRS and CDR2 YFSETQ. The CDR3 sequence is 15 residues long. Written as DNA, the CDR3 is TGCGCCAGCAGCGGCGGGACGGATCCTAATCAGCCCCAGCATTTT. The encoded protein is CASSGGTDPNQPQHF.

The DNA of the CDR3 is TGTGCCAGCAGCTCTCCCGGGACTTACTACAATGAGCAGTTCTTC. Its translation is CASSSPGTYYNEQFF. This chain connects TRBV7-9 to TRBJ2-1; D is possibly TRBD2 (6 bases). Germline V CDR1 and CDR2: SEHNR, FQNEAQ (reference sequence). V lost 4 bases, J lost 3 bases, and 13 bases lay in between. This CDR3 comprises 15 residues.

The chain recombines TRBV7-9 with TRBJ2-1; TRBD2 matches at 10 bases. Germline V lookup: CDR1 SEHNR, CDR2 FQNEAQ (reference sequence). The length of the CDR3 is 16 residues. J gave up 5 bases and V 5 bases, and 9 bases lay outside the gene matches. CDR3 in DNA: TGTGCCAGCAGCCCACCGGGACTAGCGCCCAACAATGAGCAGTTCTTC. This translates into CASSPPGLAPNNEQFF.

The rearrangement uses TRBV19 and TRBJ1-5; a weak D match, TRBD1 (5 bases). V was shortened by 0 bases and J by 5 bases, with 14 bases between the two germline ends. Germline V lookup: CDR1 LNHDA, CDR2 SQIVND (reference sequence). This CDR3 is built from 16 residues. CDR3 loop: CASSIEAVIQDQPQHF. The CDR3 DNA sequence: TGTGCCAGTAGTATAGAGGCGGTCATACAGGATCAGCCCCAGCATTTT.

This clone was counted once. The V gene is TRBV28, the J gene TRBJ1-2; perhaps TRBD1 as D (6 bases). CDR1 is MDHEN, CDR2 SYDVKM, per germline. The CDR3 is 13 residues long. Trimming removed 5 bases at V and 3 bases at J, with 10 bases between. The DNA for the CDR3 is TGTGCCAGCAGTGGACAGACTCACTATGGCTACACCTTC. This gives the protein CASSGQTHYGYTF.

The chain couples TRBV7-9 to TRBJ1-2, with D unclear. Trimming stripped 5 bases from V and 5 bases from J, with 15 bases between. Germline loops: CDR1 SEHNR, CDR2 FQNEAQ (reference sequence). The CDR3 spans 14 residues. CDR3 bases: TGTGCCAGCAGCCCAGGTACAGCCAGATATGGCTACACCTTC. The encoded protein is CASSPGTARYGYTF.

The chain employs TRBV5-1 and TRBJ2-5; 8 nucleotides align to TRBD1. There are 15 residues in the CDR3. Germline V gene lookup returns CDR1 SGHRS and CDR2 YFSETQ. Trimming at V came to 1 base and at J to 2 bases, leaving 4 bases not matched to a gene. The CDR3 region is CASSLTGGPQETQYF. The CDR3 nucleotides are TGCGCCAGCAGCTTGACAGGGGGACCACAAGAGACCCAGTACTTC.

This rearrangement joins TRBV29-1 to TRBJ1-6, with D maybe TRBD1 (6 bases). Trimming took 5 bases from V and 7 from J, leaving 12 bases between them. The germline V gene has CDR1 SQVTM and CDR2 ANQGSEA. The CDR3 length is 13 residues. CDR3 DNA: TGCAGCGTTAAACAGGGCGGGAATTCACCCCTCCACTTT. Amino acids: CSVKQGGNSPLHF. Filled out from reference TRBV29-1 and TRBJ1-6, the complete variable domain reads SAVISQKPSRDICQRGTSLTIQCQVDSQVTMMFWYRQQPGQSLTLIATANQGSEATYESGFVIDKFPISRPNLTFSTLTVSNMSPEDSSIYLCSVKQGGNSPLHFGNGTRLTVT.

The chain has TRBV19 and TRBJ1-5; a possible D gene is TRBD1 (5 bases). CDR1 and CDR2 from the germline V gene are LNHDA and SQIVND (reference sequence). This CDR3 comprises 16 residues. V shed 6 bases and J shed 0 bases, with 15 bases lying between them. CDR3: CASRGEGRGSNQPQHF. CDR3 nucleotides: TGTGCCAGTAGAGGAGAAGGGAGGGGTAGCAATCAGCCCCAGCATTTT.

The V and J genes are TRBV7-9 and TRBJ1-1; a possible D gene is TRBD1 (5 bases). In germline, CDR1 is SEHNR, CDR2 FQNEAQ (reference sequence). V lost 5 bases and J 5 bases, leaving 12 bases between the germline ends. The CDR3 loop spans 13 amino acids. The CDR3 protein is CASSAQGRTEAFF. CDR3 DNA: TGTGCCAGCAGCGCCCAGGGCCGGACTGAAGCTTTCTTT.

The CDR3 sequence: CASSPPRGRYGNQPQHF. CDR3 nucleotide sequence: TGTGCCAGTAGTCCCCCCAGGGGACGGTATGGCAATCAGCCCCAGCATTTT. The chain couples TRBV19 to TRBJ1-5, with a possible D match to TRBD1 (6 bases). The CDR3 has 17 amino acids. The V gene lost 5 bases and the J gene lost 2 bases, with 19 bases spanning the gap. Per the germline V gene, CDR1 is LNHDA and CDR2 is SQIVND (reference sequence).

The genes are TRBV19 and TRBJ1-5, with a tentative D call TRBD1 (5 bases). Looked up from germline, CDR1 is LNHDA and CDR2 is SQIVND (reference sequence). V was clipped by 6 bases and J by 0 bases, with 6 bases between them. The CDR3 is 13 amino acids. The CDR3 coding sequence is TGTGCCAGTAGAGGACATAGCAATCAGCCCCAGCATTTT. Translation gives CASRGHSNQPQHF.

The chain joins TRBV6-2 or TRBV6-3 to TRBJ2-1, with TRBD2 identical over 7 bases. The germline CDR1 and CDR2 sequences are MNHEY and SVGEGT. This CDR3 is built from 17 residues. J was trimmed by 2 bases and V by 4 bases; bases with no gene match: 11. As DNA, the CDR3 is TGTGCCAGCAGTTCCACGTCGGCGGGGAGGGCCTACAATGAGCAGTTCTTC. Protein product: CASSSTSAGRAYNEQFF.